Sequencing of this T cell receptor beta chain was carried out in a study of T cells after yellow fever vaccination (dated by TCRdb to the late 2010s). Study-level background: The SMART-Seq v4 Ultra Low Input RNA kit was used to prepare libraries from fractions with low cell numbers. Bulk TCR alpha and beta repertoires were sequenced longitudinally to track T-cell clones before and after primary and booster YFV17D yellow fever vaccination. Two healthy male donors, one aged 18 to 29 and one aged 30 to 40 years, were included in the cohort. Blood was drawn at multiple timepoints before and after primary and secondary immunization, with bulk PBMC replicates and cell subsets isolated. General findings and caveats noted by the study authors: Compared with the primary T-cell response, the secondary T-cell response was weaker but faster, peaking on day 5 rather than day 15. A small fraction of clonotypes showed up in both the CD4 and CD8 compartments, probably as a result of convergent recombination. Because only a couple of donors were included in the study, the extent to which the findings can be generalized is limited. After the booster, most of the clones that had expanded following primary vaccination were detected again (96% of CD4 and 88% of CD8), which suggests that memory was broadly maintained. Because abundant contaminating clonotypes from the bulk population could be contained in FACS-sorted repertoires, computational filtering was required.

This clonotype has more than one count but fewer than ten. The clone's antigen remains unknown. The input lacks base qualities; no much larger clone sits a single base away. In light of the paper, this sample's treatment or condition label describes: live attenuated yellow fever vaccine strain. PBMCs were isolated from peripheral blood using a standard Ficoll-Paque protocol. Dynabeads CD4 and CD8 positive selection kits were used to isolate the CD4 and CD8 T-cell fractions. TriZol was used to extract RNA from bulk PBMCs, CD4 and CD8 fractions, and dextramer-positive and dextramer-negative fractions. TCR cDNA was made using 5'RACE template switching, a step that added a universal primer site and unique molecular identifiers. cDNA synthesis was primed from both the TCR alpha and TCR beta constant segments. Library amplification used two PCR steps, and the second PCR step added sample barcodes and sequencing adapters. Sequencing of libraries was performed on Illumina HiSeq 2500 (2x100 bp) or NovaSeq (2x150 bp). The original pipeline was this. Demultiplexing of reads and collapsing into UMI consensus sequences were performed with MIGEC, and V(D)J alignment was carried out with MiXCR. Vaccine-responding clonotypes were defined with edgeR using replicate PBMC samples, requiring FDR below 0.01 and a log2 fold change above 5 up to day 15. Bulk clonotypes were assigned CD4 or CD8 identity according to which sequenced CD4 or CD8 repertoire held them at higher abundance. The raw public data were reprocessed by TCRdb itself: fastp quality trimming at Q25, MiXCR clonotype calling, in-frame beta chains only. Each entry merges the rows of one CDR3 protein and shows their most common DNA and genes. The V and J calls were determined by TCRdb, not by the authors. Recorded for this sample are tens of thousands of distinct CDR3 sequences; less than 8.5% of them occurred a single time. Around 34% of the sample is taken by the ten largest.

The germline V gene (reference sequence) yields SEHNR for CDR1 and FQNEAQ for CDR2. V has 5 bases trimmed and J has 16 bases trimmed; junction bases matching no gene number 10. Including cysteine and phenylalanine, the CDR3 has 12 amino acids. The CDR3 DNA has 36 bases and is translated from base 1. The sequence was obtained from a man aged 25-45 years who received the YFV17D yellow fever vaccine. The sequence is built from TRBV7-9 and TRBJ2-4, and 8 junctional nucleotides match TRBD2. Sample: CD8+ T cells sorted from PBMCs, taken 15 days after the yellow fever booster vaccination. The CDR3 protein sequence reads: CASSVGTRRKYF. The bases are TGTGCCAGCAGCGTCGGGACTAGGCGAAAATACTTC.